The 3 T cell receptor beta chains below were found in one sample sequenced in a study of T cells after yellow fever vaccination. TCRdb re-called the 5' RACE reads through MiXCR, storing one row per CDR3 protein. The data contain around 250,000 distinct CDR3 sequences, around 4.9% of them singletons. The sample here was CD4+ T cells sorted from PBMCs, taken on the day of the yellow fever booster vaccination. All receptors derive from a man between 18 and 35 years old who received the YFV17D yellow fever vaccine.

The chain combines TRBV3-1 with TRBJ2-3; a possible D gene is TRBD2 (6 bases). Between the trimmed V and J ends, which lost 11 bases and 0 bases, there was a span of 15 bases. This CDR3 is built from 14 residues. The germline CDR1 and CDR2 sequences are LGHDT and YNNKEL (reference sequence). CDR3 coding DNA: TGTGCCGTCCGGCGGAGGGGAAGCACAGATACGCAGTATTTT. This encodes CAVRRRGSTDTQYF.

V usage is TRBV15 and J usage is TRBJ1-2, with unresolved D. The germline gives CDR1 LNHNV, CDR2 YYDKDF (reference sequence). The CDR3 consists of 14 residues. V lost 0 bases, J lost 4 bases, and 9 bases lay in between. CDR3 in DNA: TGTGCCACCAGCAGAGATCTGGGAGCCTATGGCTACACCTTC. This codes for CATSRDLGAYGYTF.

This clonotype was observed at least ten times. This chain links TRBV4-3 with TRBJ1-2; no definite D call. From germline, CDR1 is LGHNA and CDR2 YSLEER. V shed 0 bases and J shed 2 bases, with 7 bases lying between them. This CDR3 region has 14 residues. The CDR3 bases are TGCGCCAGCAGCCAAGAAGGCAGAAACTATGGCTACACCTTC. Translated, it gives CASSQEGRNYGYTF.